Below, 16 T cell receptor beta chains from the same sample are listed, as sequenced in a study of cytomegalovirus exposure and HLA in healthy donors. Method: immunoSEQ multiplex PCR; TCRdb's copy keeps in-frame clones and lacks some. The sample has over 85,000 clones, 90% to 95% seen once; the top ten hold approximately 1.1%. Sample: PBMCs. These receptors all stem from a woman in her 30s in good health and CMV-seropositive.

This clone has more than one count but fewer than ten. The gene calls are TRBV6-5 and TRBJ2-1; 10 bases match TRBD1. The length of the CDR3 is 13 residues. From germline, CDR1 is MNHEY and CDR2 SVGAGI. V shed 7 bases and J 14 bases; nucleotides not matched to a gene: 11. The CDR3, as DNA: TGTGCCAGCACTAAAGCCGGGACAGGGGAAAAGTTCTTC. Translated: CASTKAGTGEKFF.

This chain connects TRBV5-4 to TRBJ2-3; D call uncertain. CDR1 is SGHNT, CDR2 YYREEE, per germline (reference sequence). CDR3 length: 12 amino acids. Trimming shortened V by 3 bases and J by 2 bases, and 4 bases separated the two germline ends. CDR3 nucleotide sequence: TGTGCCAGCAGCTCCTACACAGATACGCAGTATTTT. It is translated as CASSSYTDTQYF.

The J gene is TRBJ1-5, the V gene TRBV4-2; D remains unclear. The CDR3 runs 15 residues. Between the trimmed V and J ends, which lost 1 base and 7 bases, there was a span of 14 bases. Germline CDR1 and CDR2: LGHNA and YNFKEQ. CDR3 sequence reads: CASSQAGGQDQPQHF. As DNA, the CDR3 is TGTGCCAGCAGCCAAGCGGGAGGGCAAGACCAGCCCCAGCATTTT.

This clone was seen only once. The genes are TRBV30 and TRBJ1-1, with D maybe TRBD1 (6 bases). The CDR3 runs to 20 residues. V was shortened by 2 bases and J by 1 base, with 29 bases between the two germline ends. The germline CDR1 and CDR2 sequences are GTSNPN and SVGIG (reference sequence). The DNA for the CDR3 is TGTGCCTGGAGTTGGCAAGGACCGTTCGGACCGGGACATCCGAACACTGAAGCTTTCTTT. Translating it yields CAWSWQGPFGPGHPNTEAFF.

The J gene is TRBJ1-3, the V gene TRBV25-1, with a tentative D call TRBD1 (5 bases). From germline, CDR1 is MGHDK and CDR2 SYGVNS. This CDR3 is 17 amino acids long. Trimming shortened V by 2 bases and J by 1 base, and 15 bases separated the two germline ends. CDR3 DNA: TGTGCCAGCAGTGAAGTAAGGGGAACACTATCTGGAAACACCATATATTTT. Its translation: CASSEVRGTLSGNTIYF.

The chain is built from TRBV6-4 and TRBJ2-6, with 9 bases that match TRBD1. Germline CDR1 MRHNA, CDR2 SNTAGT. The V segment lost 4 bases and the J segment 2 bases; nucleotides outside the gene matches: 9. The CDR3 length is 18 residues. The CDR3: CASSVEGTGTTGANVLTF. In DNA form, the CDR3 reads TGTGCCAGCAGTGTTGAGGGGACAGGGACAACTGGGGCCAACGTCCTGACTTTC.

The V gene is TRBV27, the J gene TRBJ2-1; TRBD2 matches 8 bases. The CDR3 totals 15 residues. The V segment lost 3 bases and the J segment 6 bases; nucleotides outside the gene matches: 7. CDR1 and CDR2 (germline): MNHEY, SMNVEV (reference sequence). The CDR3 region is CASSFLPGGLNEQFF. CDR3 sequence (DNA): TGTGCCAGCAGTTTTCTTCCGGGAGGGCTCAATGAGCAGTTCTTC.

In its sample, this clone was seen once. V and J are TRBV10-3 and TRBJ2-3; D gene uncertain. CDR1 and CDR2 (germline): ENHRY, SYGVKD. V was cut by 7 bases and J by 5 bases, with 10 bases left in between. The CDR3 is made up of 12 amino acids. The CDR3 reads CAINNRGDTQYF. The CDR3 DNA is TGTGCCATCAATAACCGCGGAGATACGCAGTATTTT.

This clone was seen a single time. J is TRBJ2-5 and V is TRBV19; possibly TRBD1 for D (7 bases). V lost 4 bases and J 3 bases, leaving 18 bases between the germline ends. The CDR3 runs to 16 residues. Germline V gene sequence: CDR1 LNHDA, CDR2 SQIVND (reference sequence). The CDR3 spells CASSTGQVGGKETQYF. CDR3 DNA sequence: TGTGCCAGTAGTACAGGACAGGTCGGGGGCAAAGAGACCCAGTACTTC.

The chain combines TRBV30 with TRBJ1-5; D might be TRBD1 (5 bases). The V end lost 2 bases, the J end lost 7 bases, and 12 bases lay between the germline ends. Germline-derived CDR1 and CDR2 are GTSNPN and SVGIG (reference sequence). The CDR3 totals 13 residues. The DNA for the CDR3 is TGTGCCTGGAGTTACCAGGGTTACCAGCCCCAGCATTTT. Translating gives CAWSYQGYQPQHF.

The chain carries TRBV6-5 and TRBJ2-5, with D possibly being TRBD1 (5 bases). This CDR3 contains 13 residues. Trimming pared 2 bases from V and 4 bases from J, leaving 8 bases between. The germline CDR1 and CDR2 sequences are MNHEY and SVGAGI. The DNA of the CDR3 is TGTGCCAGCAGTTACCGTAGGGGAGAGACCCAGTACTTC. Translation: CASSYRRGETQYF.

This clone has only one observation. The chain links TRBV6-5 to TRBJ2-7; D possibly corresponds to TRBD2 (5 bases). V was clipped by 4 bases and J by 7 bases, with 17 bases between them. From germline, CDR1 is MNHEY and CDR2 SVGAGI. This CDR3 comprises 14 residues. The CDR3 region has the DNA TGTGCCAGCAGTTTCAGCGGCCCCATGGGTGAGCAGTACTTC. It yields the protein CASSFSGPMGEQYF.

This clone came up once. This sequence joins TRBV28 and TRBJ2-1; 10 positions match TRBD1. Looked up from germline, CDR1 is MDHEN and CDR2 is SYDVKM. The CDR3 spans 14 residues. Germline trimming cut 10 bases from V and 7 bases from J; bases unmatched to any gene: 10. The DNA of the CDR3 is TGTGCCACCCACACCGACAGGGGGCGGAATGAGCAGTTCTTC. Translated: CATHTDRGRNEQFF. The entire variable domain, with the rest obtained from reference TRBV28 and TRBJ2-1, is as follows: DVKVTQSSRYLVKRTGEKVFLECVQDMDHENMFWYRQDPGLGLRLIYFSYDVKMKEKGDIPEGYSVSREKKERFSLILESASTNQTSMYLCATHTDRGRNEQFFGPGTRLTVL.

The V gene is TRBV25-1, the J gene TRBJ1-5; 7 bases line up with TRBD1. Germline V gene sequence: CDR1 MGHDK, CDR2 SYGVNS. This CDR3 region has 16 residues. The J segment lost 2 bases and the V segment lost 2 bases, leaving 6 bases of the junction unmatched. CDR3 coding DNA: TGTGCCAGCAGTGAAACAGGGGTTGAGGGCAATCAGCCCCAGCATTTT. This codes for CASSETGVEGNQPQHF.

This sequence joins TRBV19 and TRBJ2-4, with TRBD2 matching 13 bases. J lost 1 base, V lost 6 bases, and 15 bases had no gene match. Germline loops: CDR1 LNHDA, CDR2 SQIVND (reference sequence). This CDR3 spans 20 amino acids. The CDR3 bases are TGTGCCAGTAGCCCGGCGACTAGCGGGAGGACGGTCGGTGCCAAAAACATTCAGTACTTC. It is translated as CASSPATSGRTVGAKNIQYF.

This clone has only one observation. V is TRBV5-1 and J is TRBJ2-3; 7 bases match TRBD1. CDR1 and CDR2 from the germline V gene are SGHRS and YFSETQ. This CDR3 region has 17 residues. V dropped 4 bases and J dropped 2; count of bases not matched to a gene: 13. The CDR3 reads CASSRTGRSPSTDTQYF. The CDR3 DNA reads TGCGCCAGCAGCCGGACAGGCCGATCGCCCTCCACAGATACGCAGTATTTT.